The 14 T cell receptor beta chains reported below all come from one sample, sequenced in a study of blood T cell repertoires in COVID-19. Assay used: immunoSEQ multiplex PCR; TCRdb lists only in-frame clones, some missing. This table holds about 270,000 clones, 85% to 90% found once. What was sequenced was PBMCs or T cells enriched from blood (not recorded which). These receptors came from a man aged 18 to 30 who had recovered from COVID-19.

The chain links TRBV6-2 or TRBV6-3 to TRBJ1-2; D is possibly TRBD1 (6 bases). The CDR3 runs to 13 residues. V lost 5 bases to trimming and J lost 3 bases, with 10 bases between them. The germline CDR1 and CDR2 sequences are MNHEY and SVGEGT. CDR3 sequence: CASSTQGYYGYTF. The CDR3, as DNA: TGTGCCAGCAGTACCCAGGGGTACTATGGCTACACCTTC.

This sequence joins TRBV14 and TRBJ2-1, with 8 bases that match TRBD2. The CDR3 is 16 amino acids. The germline gives CDR1 SGHDN, CDR2 FVKESK. V lost 4 bases, J lost 4 bases, and 9 bases stayed unmatched. The CDR3 DNA follows: TGTGCCAGCAGCCGGCCCCTAGCGGGCCTATACAATGAGCAGTTCTTC. Encoded protein: CASSRPLAGLYNEQFF.

The rearrangement links TRBV11-2 to TRBJ1-2; 9 bases match TRBD1. The CDR3 totals 15 residues. V shed 0 bases and J 8 bases; nucleotides not matched to a gene: 7. CDR1 SGHAT and CDR2 FQNNGV come from the germline V gene. This chain's CDR3 is CASSLDRTGAGGYTF. As DNA, the CDR3 is TGTGCCAGCAGCTTAGATCGGACAGGGGCCGGAGGCTACACCTTC. Using reference TRBV11-2 and TRBJ1-2 for the parts outside the CDR3, the full variable domain is EAGVAQSPRYKIIEKRQSVAFWCNPISGHATLYWYQQILGQGPKLLIQFQNNGVVDDSQLPKDRFSAERLKGVDSTLKIQPAKLEDSAVYLCASSLDRTGAGGYTFGSGTRLTVV.

CDR3 coding DNA: TGTGCCAGCAGTCGACAGGATGGTAACTATGGCTACACCTTC. This translates into CASSRQDGNYGYTF. The chain employs TRBV2 and TRBJ1-2; tentatively, D is TRBD1 (6 bases). Germline V gene data show CDR1 as SNHLY and CDR2 as FYNNEI. This CDR3 spans 14 amino acids. V was trimmed by 5 bases and J by 1 base, leaving 11 bases between them.

The chain couples TRBV5-1 to TRBJ2-1; 9 bases map to TRBD2. CDR3 length: 17 amino acids. With V trimmed by 0 bases and J by 9 bases, 13 bases remained unmatched. Germline CDR1 SGHRS, CDR2 YFSETQ. The CDR3, as DNA: TGCGCCAGCAGCTTGGCCCATAGCGGGAGAACTGCTAGTGAGCAGTTCTTC. Amino acid sequence: CASSLAHSGRTASEQFF. The variable domain in full, completed from reference TRBV5-1 and TRBJ2-1, reads KAGVTQTPRYLIKTRGQQVTLSCSPISGHRSVSWYQQTPGQGLQFLFEYFSETQRNKGNFPGRFSGRQFSNSRSEMNVSTLELGDSALYLCASSLAHSGRTASEQFFGPGTRLTVL.

CDR3 region: CASSGGRRAGTTEAFF. The DNA for the CDR3 is TGTGCCAGCAGTGGAGGGCGGAGGGCGGGTACCACTGAAGCTTTCTTT. V and J are TRBV6-1 and TRBJ1-1; no reliable D call. V shed 4 bases and J shed 4 bases, with 19 bases lying between them. This CDR3 has 16 amino acids. Germline values: CDR1 MNHNS, CDR2 SASEGT.

This rearrangement joins TRBV6-5 to TRBJ2-7, with a tentative D call TRBD1 (6 bases). Germline V gene sequence: CDR1 MNHEY, CDR2 SVGAGI. V was shortened by 2 bases and J by 2 bases, with 10 bases between the two germline ends. CDR3 size: 14 residues. The DNA of the CDR3 is TGTGCCAGCAGTTACGGACAGAGTACCTACGAGCAGTACTTC. It translates to CASSYGQSTYEQYF.

CDR3: CASSSTSGRETQYF. For the CDR3, the DNA is TGCGCCAGCAGTTCTACTAGCGGGAGGGAGACCCAGTACTTC. This rearrangement joins TRBV5-1 to TRBJ2-5, with 12 bases identical to TRBD2. V shed 5 bases and J 5 bases; nucleotides not matched to a gene: 4. CDR1 is SGHRS, CDR2 YFSETQ, per germline. The CDR3 runs to 14 residues.

V gene TRBV7-9 combines with J gene TRBJ1-2, with a tentative D call TRBD1 (5 bases). CDR1 is SEHNR, CDR2 FQNEAQ, per germline (reference sequence). The germline V and J ends were trimmed by 1 base and 6 bases, with 18 bases remaining between them. The CDR3 consists of 16 residues. The CDR3 DNA reads as TGTGCCAGCAGCTTAGAGGGGCTGCTTGCCCAAGATGGCTACACCTTC. This codes for CASSLEGLLAQDGYTF.

This clone was seen only a few times. V usage is TRBV10-3 and J usage is TRBJ1-1, with a weak D call TRBD1 (5 bases). CDR1 and CDR2 from the germline V gene are ENHRY and SYGVKD. The CDR3 is made up of 12 amino acids. Trimming took off 7 bases at V and 11 bases at J, with 17 bases between the two ends. This CDR3 reads CAITSSRGGAFF. The CDR3 region has the DNA TGTGCCATCACGTCTTCCCGCGGGGGGGCTTTCTTT.

J is TRBJ1-1 and V is TRBV9; D perhaps matches TRBD1 (6 bases). There are 13 residues in the CDR3. Germline loops: CDR1 SGDLS, CDR2 YYNGEE. Trimming took 1 base from V and 5 from J, leaving 9 bases between them. CDR3 residues: CASSVNRETEAFF. In nucleotides, the CDR3 is TGTGCCAGCAGCGTAAACAGGGAGACTGAAGCTTTCTTT.

Only a few counts were recorded for this clone. The genes are TRBV11-2 and TRBJ2-2; a possible D gene is TRBD2 (5 bases). The V end was cut by 0 bases, the J end by 12 bases, with 14 bases between. CDR1 is SGHAT and CDR2 is FQNNGV in the germline V gene. The CDR3 has 14 amino acids. In nucleotides, the CDR3 is TGTGCCAGCAGCTTAGAGGCTAGCCAGGCGAAGCTGTTTTTT. The encoded protein is CASSLEASQAKLFF.

V usage is TRBV7-9 and J usage is TRBJ2-1; D remains unclear. CDR1 SEHNR and CDR2 FQNEAQ come from the germline V gene (reference sequence). The CDR3 has 11 residues. The V and J ends lost 9 bases and 9 bases respectively, with 12 bases between them. CDR3 sequence: CASRRRSEQFF. CDR3 nucleotides: TGTGCCAGTCGTAGGAGAAGTGAGCAGTTCTTC.

This clone was recorded a few times. The chain carries TRBV18 and TRBJ1-6, with D unresolved. Germline CDR1 reads KGHSH; CDR2 reads LQKENI. Trimming took off 6 bases at V and 9 bases at J, with 21 bases between the two ends. This CDR3 is built from 16 residues. CDR3 loop: CASSQTGWGEGSPLHF. CDR3 nucleotides: TGTGCCAGCTCCCAAACCGGATGGGGAGAGGGTTCACCCCTCCACTTT.